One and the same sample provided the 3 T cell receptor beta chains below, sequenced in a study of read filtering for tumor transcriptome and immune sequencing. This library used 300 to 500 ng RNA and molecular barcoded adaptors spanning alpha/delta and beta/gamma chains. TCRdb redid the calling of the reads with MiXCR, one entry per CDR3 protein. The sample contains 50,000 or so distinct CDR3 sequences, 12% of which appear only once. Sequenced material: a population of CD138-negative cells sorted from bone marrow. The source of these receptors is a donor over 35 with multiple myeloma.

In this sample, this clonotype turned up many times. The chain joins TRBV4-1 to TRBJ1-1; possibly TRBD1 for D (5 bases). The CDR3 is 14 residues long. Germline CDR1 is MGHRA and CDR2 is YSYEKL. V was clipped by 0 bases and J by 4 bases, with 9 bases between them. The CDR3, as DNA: TGCGCCAGCAGCCAAGATTCAGGGATCACTGAAGCTTTCTTT. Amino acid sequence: CASSQDSGITEAFF.

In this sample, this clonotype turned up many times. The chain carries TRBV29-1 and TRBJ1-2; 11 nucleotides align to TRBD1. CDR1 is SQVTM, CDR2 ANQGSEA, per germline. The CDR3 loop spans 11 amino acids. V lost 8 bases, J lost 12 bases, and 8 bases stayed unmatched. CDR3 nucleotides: TGCAGCCCACGGACAGGGGGCGTCAACACCTTC. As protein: CSPRTGGVNTF.

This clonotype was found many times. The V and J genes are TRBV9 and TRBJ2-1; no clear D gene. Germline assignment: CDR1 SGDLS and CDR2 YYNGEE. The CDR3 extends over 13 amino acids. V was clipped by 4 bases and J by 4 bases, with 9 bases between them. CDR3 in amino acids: CASSLTMYNEQFF. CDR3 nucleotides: TGTGCCAGCAGCCTAACCATGTACAATGAGCAGTTCTTC.